This TCR beta chain was sequenced in a study of long-term antiretroviral therapy in people with HIV. In the study overall: The earliest samples came about a decade before the 2015 immediate-ART recommendation.

Investigators performed immunoSEQ version v3.0 at survey level. For every sample, sequencing targeted about 35,000-55,000 T-cell genomes. Clones were read by immunoSEQ multiplex PCR, and TCRdb kept only the in-frame ones, dropping some. The table includes some 36,000 clones, roughly 81% detected once. Germline-derived CDR1 and CDR2 are LGHNT and FRNRAP. The CDR3 runs 15 residues. Trimming stripped 0 bases from V and 4 bases from J, with 9 bases between. The chain combines TRBV12-5 with TRBJ1-4, with TRBD1 as a possible D gene (5 bases). The sequence derives from a woman in her twenties or thirties with HIV. Sequenced material: unsorted PBMCs, taken approximately 2.7 years before starting antiretroviral therapy. CDR3 sequence: CASGLVRRDNEKLFF. The CDR3 DNA reads TGTGCTAGTGGTTTGGTACGCAGGGATAATGAAAAACTGTTTTTT.